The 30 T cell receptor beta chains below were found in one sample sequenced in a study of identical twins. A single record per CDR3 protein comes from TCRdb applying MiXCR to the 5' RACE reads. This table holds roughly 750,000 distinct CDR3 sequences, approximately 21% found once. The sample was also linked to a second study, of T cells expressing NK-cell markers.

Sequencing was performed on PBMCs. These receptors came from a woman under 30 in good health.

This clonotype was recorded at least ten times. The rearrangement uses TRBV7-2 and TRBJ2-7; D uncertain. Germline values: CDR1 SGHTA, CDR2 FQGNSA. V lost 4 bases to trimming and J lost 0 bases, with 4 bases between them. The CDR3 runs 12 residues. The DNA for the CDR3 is TGTGCCAGCAGCTGGAGCTCCTACGAGCAGTACTTC. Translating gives CASSWSSYEQYF.

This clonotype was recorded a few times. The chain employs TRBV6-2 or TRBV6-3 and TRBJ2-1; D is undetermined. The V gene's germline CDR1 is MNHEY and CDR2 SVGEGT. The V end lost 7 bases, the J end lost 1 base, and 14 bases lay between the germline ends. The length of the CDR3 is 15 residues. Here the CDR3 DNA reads TGTGCCAGCACCCAGGAAGGCTCTTCCTACAATGAGCAGTTCTTC. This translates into CASTQEGSSYNEQFF.

The CDR3 is CASSRRAWSYNEQFF. DNA for the CDR3: TGTGCCAGCAGCCGCAGGGCCTGGAGTTACAATGAGCAGTTCTTC. The V and J genes are TRBV7-3 and TRBJ2-1; tentative D call: TRBD1 (5 bases). Trimming cost V 5 bases and J 4 bases, with 15 bases left between them. The CDR3 is made up of 15 amino acids. CDR1 is SGHTA and CDR2 is FQGTGA in the germline V gene.

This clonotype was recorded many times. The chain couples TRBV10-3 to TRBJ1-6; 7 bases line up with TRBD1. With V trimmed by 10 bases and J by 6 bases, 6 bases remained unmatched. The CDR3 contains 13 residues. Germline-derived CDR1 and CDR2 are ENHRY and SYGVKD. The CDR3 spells CATFDRANSPLHF. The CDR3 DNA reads TGTGCCACCTTTGACAGGGCTAATTCACCCCTCCACTTT.

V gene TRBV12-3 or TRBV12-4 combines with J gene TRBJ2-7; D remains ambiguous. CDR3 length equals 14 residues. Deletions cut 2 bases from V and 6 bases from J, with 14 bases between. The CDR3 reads CASSLILTPGEQYF. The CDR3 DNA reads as TGTGCCAGCAGTTTAATTCTGACCCCCGGCGAGCAGTACTTC.

The CDR3 loop is CASSRGSVGGFSSYNEQFF. The CDR3 region has the DNA TGTGCCAGCAGTCGGGGATCGGTAGGGGGGTTTAGCTCCTACAATGAGCAGTTCTTC. The chain is built from TRBV4-2 and TRBJ2-1; D is perhaps TRBD1 or TRBD2 (6 bases each). Per the germline V gene, CDR1 is LGHNA and CDR2 is YNFKEQ. Trimming left V 6 bases short and J 0 bases short, with 24 bases between. The CDR3 extends over 19 amino acids.

Here the CDR3 reads CASSGGSSNEQFF. The CDR3 DNA reads TGTGCCAGCAGCGGCGGGAGTTCGAATGAGCAGTTCTTC. The gene calls are TRBV9 and TRBJ2-1; 7 nucleotides agree with TRBD2. The CDR3 loop spans 13 amino acids. V gave up 3 bases and J gave up 7 bases; unmatched junction bases: 4. From germline, CDR1 is SGDLS and CDR2 YYNGEE. Full variable domain (remainder filled in from reference TRBV9 and TRBJ2-1): DSGVTQTPKHLITATGQRVTLRCSPRSGDLSVYWYQQSLDQGLQFLIQYYNGEERAKGNILERFSAQQFPDLHSELNLSSLELGDSALYFCASSGGSSNEQFFGPGTRLTVL.

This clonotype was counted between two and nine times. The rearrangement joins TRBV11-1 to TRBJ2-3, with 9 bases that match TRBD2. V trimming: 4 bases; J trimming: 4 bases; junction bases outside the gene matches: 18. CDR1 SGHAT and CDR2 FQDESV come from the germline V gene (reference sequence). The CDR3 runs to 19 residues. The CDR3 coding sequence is TGTGCCAGCAGCTATCGGCGCGGGAGGGCCCTCGATCACCCAGATACGCAGTATTTT. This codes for CASSYRRGRALDHPDTQYF. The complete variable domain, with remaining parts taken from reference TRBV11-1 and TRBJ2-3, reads EAEVAQSPRYKITEKSQAVAFWCDPISGHATLYWYRQILGQGPELLVQFQDESVVDDSQLPKDRFSAERLKGVDSTLKIQPAELGDSAMYLCASSYRRGRALDHPDTQYFGPGTRLTVL.

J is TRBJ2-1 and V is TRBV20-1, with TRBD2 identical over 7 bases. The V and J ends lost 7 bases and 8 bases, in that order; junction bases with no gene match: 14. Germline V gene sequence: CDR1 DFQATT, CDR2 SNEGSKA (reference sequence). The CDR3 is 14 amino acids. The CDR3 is CSVKLGGSFDEQFF. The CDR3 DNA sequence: TGCAGTGTTAAATTGGGCGGGAGTTTCGATGAGCAGTTCTTC.

The CDR3 is CASSRLAGGFDTQYF. CDR3 DNA: TGTGCCAGCAGCCGATTAGCGGGGGGGTTCGATACGCAGTATTTT. The rearrangement joins TRBV7-9 to TRBJ2-3, with 11 bases matching TRBD2. Germline values: CDR1 SEHNR, CDR2 FQNEAQ (reference sequence). The CDR3 runs to 15 residues. The J segment lost 6 bases and the V segment lost 5 bases, leaving 7 bases of the junction unmatched.

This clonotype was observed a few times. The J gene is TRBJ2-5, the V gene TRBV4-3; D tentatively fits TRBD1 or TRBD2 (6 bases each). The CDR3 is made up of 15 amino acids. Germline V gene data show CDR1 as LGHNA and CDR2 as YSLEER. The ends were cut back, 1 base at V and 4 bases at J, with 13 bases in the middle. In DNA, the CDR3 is TGCGCCAGCAGCCAAGGGCAGGGGCGGGGAGAGACCCAGTACTTC. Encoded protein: CASSQGQGRGETQYF.

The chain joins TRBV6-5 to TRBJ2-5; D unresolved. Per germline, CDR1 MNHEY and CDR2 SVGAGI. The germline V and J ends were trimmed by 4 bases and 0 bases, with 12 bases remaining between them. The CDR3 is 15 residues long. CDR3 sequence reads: CASSSDPWYQETQYF. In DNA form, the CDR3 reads TGTGCCAGCAGTTCGGACCCCTGGTACCAAGAGACCCAGTACTTC.

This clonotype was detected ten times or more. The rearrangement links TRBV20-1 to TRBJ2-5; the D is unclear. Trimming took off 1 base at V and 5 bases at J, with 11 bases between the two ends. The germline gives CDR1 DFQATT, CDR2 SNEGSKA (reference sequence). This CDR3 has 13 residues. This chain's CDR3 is CSARGGSGETQYF. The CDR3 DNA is TGCAGTGCTAGAGGGGGAAGTGGGGAGACCCAGTACTTC.

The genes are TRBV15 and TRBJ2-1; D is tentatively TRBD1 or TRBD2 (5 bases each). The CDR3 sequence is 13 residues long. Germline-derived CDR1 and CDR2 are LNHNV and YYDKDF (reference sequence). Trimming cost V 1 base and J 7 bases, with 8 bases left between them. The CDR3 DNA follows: TGTGCCACCAGCAGAGTCAGGGAGAATGAGCAGTTCTTC. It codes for CATSRVRENEQFF.

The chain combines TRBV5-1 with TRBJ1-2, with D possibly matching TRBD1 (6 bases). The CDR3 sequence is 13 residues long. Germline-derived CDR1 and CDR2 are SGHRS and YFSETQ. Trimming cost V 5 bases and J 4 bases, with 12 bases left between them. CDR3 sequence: CASRETGPYGYTF. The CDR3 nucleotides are TGCGCCAGCAGGGAGACAGGTCCCTATGGCTACACCTTC.

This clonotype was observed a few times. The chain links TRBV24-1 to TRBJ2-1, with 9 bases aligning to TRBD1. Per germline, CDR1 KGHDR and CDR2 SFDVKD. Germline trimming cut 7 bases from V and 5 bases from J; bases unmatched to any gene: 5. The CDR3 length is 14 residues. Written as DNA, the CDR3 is TGTGCCACCAGGGGGACAGGGCCCAACAATGAGCAGTTCTTC. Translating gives CATRGTGPNNEQFF.

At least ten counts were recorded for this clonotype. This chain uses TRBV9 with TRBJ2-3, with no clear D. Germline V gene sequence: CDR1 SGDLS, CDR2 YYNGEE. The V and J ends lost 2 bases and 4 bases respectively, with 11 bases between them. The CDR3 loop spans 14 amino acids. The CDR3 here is CASSVQSGADTQYF. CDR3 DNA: TGTGCCAGCAGCGTCCAATCCGGTGCAGATACGCAGTATTTT.

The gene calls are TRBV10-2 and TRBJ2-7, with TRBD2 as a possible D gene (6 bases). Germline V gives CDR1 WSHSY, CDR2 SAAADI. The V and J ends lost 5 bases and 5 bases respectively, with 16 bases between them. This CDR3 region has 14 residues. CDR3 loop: CASSYATRTHEQYF. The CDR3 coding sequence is TGCGCCAGCAGTTATGCGACTAGGACCCACGAGCAGTACTTC.

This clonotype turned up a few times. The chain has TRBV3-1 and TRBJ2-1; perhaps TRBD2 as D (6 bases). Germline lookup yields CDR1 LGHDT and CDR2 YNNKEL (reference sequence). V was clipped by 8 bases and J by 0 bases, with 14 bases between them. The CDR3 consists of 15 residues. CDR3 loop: CASGRRGSSYNEQFF. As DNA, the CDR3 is TGTGCCAGCGGCAGGAGGGGTAGCTCCTACAATGAGCAGTTCTTC.

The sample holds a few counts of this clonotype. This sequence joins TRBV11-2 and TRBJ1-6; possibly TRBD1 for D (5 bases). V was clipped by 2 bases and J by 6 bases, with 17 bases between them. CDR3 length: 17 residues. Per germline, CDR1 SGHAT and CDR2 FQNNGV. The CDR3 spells CASSLRSGTGLNSPLHF. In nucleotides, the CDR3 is TGTGCCAGCAGCTTAAGGTCGGGAACAGGACTTAATTCACCCCTCCACTTT.

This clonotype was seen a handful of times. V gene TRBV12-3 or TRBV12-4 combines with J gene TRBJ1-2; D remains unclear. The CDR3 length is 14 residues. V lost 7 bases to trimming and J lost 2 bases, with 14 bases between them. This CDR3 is CASTSGSSNYGYTF. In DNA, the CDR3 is TGTGCCAGCACCTCGGGATCTTCCAACTATGGCTACACCTTC.

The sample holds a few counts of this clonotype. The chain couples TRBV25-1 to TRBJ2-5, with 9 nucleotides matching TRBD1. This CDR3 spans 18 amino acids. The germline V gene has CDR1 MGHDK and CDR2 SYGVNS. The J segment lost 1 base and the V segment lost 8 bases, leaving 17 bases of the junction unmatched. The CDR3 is CASLPGDRVKRSQETQYF. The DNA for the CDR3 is TGTGCCAGCCTACCCGGGGACAGGGTCAAGCGGTCCCAAGAGACCCAGTACTTC.

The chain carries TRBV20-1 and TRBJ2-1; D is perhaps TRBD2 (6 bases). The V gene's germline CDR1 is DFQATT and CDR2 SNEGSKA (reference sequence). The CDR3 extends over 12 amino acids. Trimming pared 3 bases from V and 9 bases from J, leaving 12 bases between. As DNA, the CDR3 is TGCAGTGCTAGCTTGACTAGTGGTGAGCAGTTCTTC. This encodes CSASLTSGEQFF.

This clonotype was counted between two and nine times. The CDR3 DNA reads as TGTGCCATCAGTGCTGGGACAGGGTATGGGGAGACCCAGTACTTC. This codes for CAISAGTGYGETQYF. This sequence joins TRBV10-3 and TRBJ2-5; 9 bases map to TRBD1. Germline values: CDR1 ENHRY, CDR2 SYGVKD. With 4 bases clipped from V and 5 bases from J, the junction kept 8 bases outside the gene matches. The CDR3 is 15 residues long.

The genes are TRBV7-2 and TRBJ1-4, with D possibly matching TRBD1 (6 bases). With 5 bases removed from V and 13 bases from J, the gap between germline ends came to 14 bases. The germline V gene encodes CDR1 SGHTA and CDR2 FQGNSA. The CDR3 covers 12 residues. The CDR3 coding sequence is TGTGCCAGCAGCCCCCTGACAGGTTCACTGTTTTTT. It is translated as CASSPLTGSLFF.

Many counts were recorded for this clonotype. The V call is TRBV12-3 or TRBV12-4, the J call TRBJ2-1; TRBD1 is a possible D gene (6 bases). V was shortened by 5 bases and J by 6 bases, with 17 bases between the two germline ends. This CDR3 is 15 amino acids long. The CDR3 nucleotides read TGTGCCAGCAGTCGGACAGAGGGTGGACGCAATGAGCAGTTCTTC. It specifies CASSRTEGGRNEQFF.

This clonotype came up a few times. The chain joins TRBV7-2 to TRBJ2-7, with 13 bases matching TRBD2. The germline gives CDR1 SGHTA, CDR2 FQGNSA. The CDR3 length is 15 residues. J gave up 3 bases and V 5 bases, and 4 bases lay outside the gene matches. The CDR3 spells CASSRTSGGFYEQYF. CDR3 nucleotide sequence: TGTGCCAGCAGCCGGACTAGCGGGGGATTCTACGAGCAGTACTTC.

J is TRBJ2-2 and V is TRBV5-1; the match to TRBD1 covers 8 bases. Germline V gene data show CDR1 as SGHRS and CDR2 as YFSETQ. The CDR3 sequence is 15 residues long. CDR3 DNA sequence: TGCGCTTCAGTCCCCGACAGGGGTATGACCGGGGAGCTGTTTTTT. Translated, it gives CASVPDRGMTGELFF.

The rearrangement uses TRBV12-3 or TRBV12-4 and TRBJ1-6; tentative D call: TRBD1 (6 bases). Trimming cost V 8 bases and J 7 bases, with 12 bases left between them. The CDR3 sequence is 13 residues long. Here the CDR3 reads CASQGYDNSPLHF. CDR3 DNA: TGTGCCAGCCAGGGGTACGACAATTCACCCCTCCACTTT.

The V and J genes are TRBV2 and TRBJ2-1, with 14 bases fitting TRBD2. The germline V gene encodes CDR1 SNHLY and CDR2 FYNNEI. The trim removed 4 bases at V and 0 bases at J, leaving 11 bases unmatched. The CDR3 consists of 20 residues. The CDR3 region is CASSGSSTSGRDYSYNEQFF. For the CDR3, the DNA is TGTGCCAGCAGTGGAAGTTCGACTAGCGGGAGGGACTACTCCTACAATGAGCAGTTCTTC.